A selection of T cell receptor beta chains follows, all from one sample in a study of T-cell reconstitution after alpha-beta-depleted transplantation in children. TCRdb passed the PCR reads through MiXCR, listing each CDR3 protein once. The table lists 500,000 to 750,000 distinct CDR3 sequences, over 25% of them singletons, with 30% to 45% in the top ten. The material sequenced was PBMCs, taken before TCRalphabeta/CD19-depleted stem cell transplant. Receptor source: a boy younger than two with Wiskott-Aldrich syndrome, due to receive a stem cell transplant. CDR3s include the opening cysteine and the closing phenylalanine or tryptophan. The order of the fields is J gene, D gene, clone size, V gene, CDR3 length, CDR3 protein, CDR3 DNA. D genes are given only for firm matches. The size of a clone is reported for some rows only, either as once, few or many, or as a class for expanded clones.

j_gene: TRBJ2-5
d_gene: -
abundance: -
v_gene: TRBV29-1
len: 14
CDR3aa: CSVGSPGDWETQYF
CDR3nt: TGCAGCGTTGGATCCCCGGGAGATTGGGAGACCCAGTACTTC

j_gene: TRBJ2-1
d_gene: TRBD2
abundance: few
v_gene: TRBV14
len: 17
CDR3aa: CASSPASGRRVGHEQFF
CDR3nt: TGTGCCAGCAGCCCCGCTAGCGGGAGAAGAGTTGGCCATGAGCAGTTCTTC

j_gene: TRBJ1-2
d_gene: -
abundance: few
v_gene: TRBV25-1
len: 14
CDR3aa: CASSVGGNRDGYTF
CDR3nt: TGTGCCAGCAGTGTAGGGGGGAATAGAGATGGCTACACCTTC

j_gene: TRBJ2-1
d_gene: -
abundance: -
v_gene: TRBV27
len: 15
CDR3aa: CASSLGRGGTNEQFF
CDR3nt: TGTGCCAGCAGTTTAGGCAGGGGGGGGACAAATGAGCAGTTCTTC

j_gene: TRBJ2-1
d_gene: -
abundance: -
v_gene: TRBV7-3
len: 18
CDR3aa: CASSLKGSGPIFYNEQFF
CDR3nt: TGTGCCAGCAGCTTAAAAGGATCCGGTCCTATATTCTACAATGAGCAGTTCTTC

j_gene: TRBJ2-1
d_gene: TRBD1
abundance: few
v_gene: TRBV11-1
len: 13
CDR3aa: CASSTGQGNEQFF
CDR3nt: TGTGCCAGCAGCACAGGACAGGGGAATGAGCAGTTCTTC

j_gene: TRBJ2-6
d_gene: -
abundance: -
v_gene: TRBV5-1
len: 19
CDR3aa: CASSLAYGRGGSGANVLTF
CDR3nt: TGCGCCAGCAGCTTGGCCTATGGCAGGGGAGGCTCTGGGGCCAACGTCCTGACTTTC

j_gene: TRBJ1-5
d_gene: TRBD1
abundance: -
v_gene: TRBV20-1
len: 15
CDR3aa: CSATRTGAKNQPQHF
CDR3nt: TGCAGTGCTACGAGGACAGGGGCGAAGAATCAGCCCCAGCATTTT

j_gene: TRBJ1-4
d_gene: -
abundance: few
v_gene: TRBV12-3/TRBV12-4
len: 13
CDR3aa: CASSSRGGEKLFF
CDR3nt: TGTGCCAGCAGTTCCAGGGGAGGCGAAAAACTGTTTTTT

j_gene: TRBJ1-2
d_gene: -
abundance: -
v_gene: TRBV12-3/TRBV12-4
len: 14
CDR3aa: CASRRPGGDYGYTF
CDR3nt: TGTGCCAGCAGGCGACCGGGAGGGGACTATGGCTACACCTTC

j_gene: TRBJ2-6
d_gene: -
abundance: few
v_gene: TRBV19
len: 11
CDR3aa: CASTGANVLTF
CDR3nt: TGTGCCAGTACTGGGGCCAACGTCCTGACTTTC

j_gene: TRBJ2-3
d_gene: -
abundance: few
v_gene: TRBV7-6
len: 13
CDR3aa: CASSPHGADTQYF
CDR3nt: TGTGCCAGCAGCCCCCATGGGGCAGATACGCAGTATTTT

j_gene: TRBJ2-7
d_gene: TRBD2
abundance: -
v_gene: TRBV5-1
len: 15
CDR3aa: CASSLGPGLHYEQYF
CDR3nt: TGCGCCAGCAGCTTGGGCCCGGGACTACACTACGAGCAGTACTTC

j_gene: TRBJ1-2
d_gene: -
abundance: -
v_gene: TRBV12-3/TRBV12-4
len: 14
CDR3aa: CASSFTWGTYGYTF
CDR3nt: TGTGCCAGCAGTTTCACTTGGGGGACCTATGGCTACACCTTC

j_gene: TRBJ2-5
d_gene: TRBD2
abundance: -
v_gene: TRBV29-1
len: 15
CDR3aa: CSVVFSGGNSETQYF
CDR3nt: TGCAGCGTTGTGTTTTCGGGAGGGAACTCAGAGACCCAGTACTTC

j_gene: TRBJ2-7
d_gene: TRBD2
abundance: -
v_gene: TRBV12-3/TRBV12-4
len: 17
CDR3aa: CASSSGRRLAGPYEQYF
CDR3nt: TGTGCCAGCAGTTCTGGACGGCGACTAGCGGGCCCCTACGAGCAGTACTTC

j_gene: TRBJ2-1
d_gene: -
abundance: -
v_gene: TRBV20-1
len: 14
CDR3aa: CSAHRDFRPNEQFF
CDR3nt: TGCAGTGCTCACCGGGACTTCCGCCCCAATGAGCAGTTCTTC

j_gene: TRBJ1-4
d_gene: -
abundance: few
v_gene: TRBV29-1
len: 14
CDR3aa: CSVELGGAQEKLFF
CDR3nt: TGCAGCGTTGAATTGGGGGGGGCCCAGGAAAAACTGTTTTTT

j_gene: TRBJ2-3
d_gene: -
abundance: few
v_gene: TRBV10-3
len: 14
CDR3aa: CAISVLEPPDTQYF
CDR3nt: TGTGCCATCAGTGTTCTAGAACCTCCGGATACGCAGTATTTT

j_gene: TRBJ2-1
d_gene: -
abundance: few
v_gene: TRBV9
len: 14
CDR3aa: CASSGRDGSNEQFF
CDR3nt: TGTGCCAGCAGCGGAAGGGACGGATCCAATGAGCAGTTCTTC

j_gene: TRBJ1-3
d_gene: -
abundance: -
v_gene: TRBV7-2
len: 17
CDR3aa: CASSLWRQINSGNTIYF
CDR3nt: TGTGCCAGCAGCTTATGGCGGCAGATAAACTCTGGAAACACCATATATTTT

j_gene: TRBJ1-4
d_gene: -
abundance: -
v_gene: TRBV20-1
len: 13
CDR3aa: CSATTGQGEKLFF
CDR3nt: TGCAGTGCGACCACAGGCCAAGGTGAAAAACTGTTTTTT

j_gene: TRBJ2-7
d_gene: -
abundance: few
v_gene: TRBV20-1
len: 13
CDR3aa: CSASYPDDYEQYF
CDR3nt: TGCAGTGCTAGCTACCCGGATGACTACGAGCAGTACTTC

j_gene: TRBJ2-2
d_gene: TRBD1
abundance: -
v_gene: TRBV29-1
len: 12
CDR3aa: CSVAGGGGELFF
CDR3nt: TGCAGCGTTGCAGGGGGCGGCGGGGAGCTGTTTTTT

j_gene: TRBJ1-3
d_gene: -
abundance: few
v_gene: TRBV7-9
len: 17
CDR3aa: CASRPQGKGFTGNTIYF
CDR3nt: TGTGCCAGCAGACCTCAGGGTAAAGGGTTCACTGGAAACACCATATATTTT

j_gene: TRBJ1-5
d_gene: -
abundance: many
v_gene: TRBV20-1
len: 15
CDR3aa: CSARVWAEPNQPQHF
CDR3nt: TGCAGTGCTAGAGTTTGGGCAGAACCCAATCAGCCCCAGCATTTT

j_gene: TRBJ1-2
d_gene: TRBD1
abundance: -
v_gene: TRBV15
len: 14
CDR3aa: CATSRAGTDYGYTF
CDR3nt: TGTGCCACCAGCAGAGCCGGGACAGACTATGGCTACACCTTC

j_gene: TRBJ2-1
d_gene: -
abundance: -
v_gene: TRBV6-1
len: 15
CDR3aa: CASSDWDGGRDEQFF
CDR3nt: TGTGCCAGCAGTGACTGGGACGGGGGCCGGGATGAGCAGTTCTTC

j_gene: TRBJ2-2
d_gene: TRBD1
abundance: few
v_gene: TRBV5-5
len: 15
CDR3aa: CASSPRQGTTGELFF
CDR3nt: TGTGCCAGCAGCCCCCGACAGGGGACGACCGGGGAGCTGTTTTTT

j_gene: TRBJ2-3
d_gene: TRBD2
abundance: -
v_gene: TRBV4-2
len: 15
CDR3aa: CASSQGREPTDTQYF
CDR3nt: TGTGCCAGCAGCCAAGGGCGGGAGCCCACAGATACGCAGTATTTT

j_gene: TRBJ1-1
d_gene: -
abundance: -
v_gene: TRBV29-1
len: 13
CDR3aa: CSVAAGVNTEAFF
CDR3nt: TGCAGCGTTGCTGCAGGGGTGAACACTGAAGCTTTCTTT

j_gene: TRBJ2-1
d_gene: TRBD2
abundance: few
v_gene: TRBV20-1
len: 14
CDR3aa: CSASTSGTYNEQFF
CDR3nt: TGCAGTGCTTCGACTAGCGGGACCTACAATGAGCAGTTCTTC

j_gene: TRBJ2-2
d_gene: -
abundance: few
v_gene: TRBV20-1
len: 15
CDR3aa: CSARAPGLDTGELFF
CDR3nt: TGCAGTGCTAGAGCTCCGGGACTTGACACCGGGGAGCTGTTTTTT

j_gene: TRBJ2-7
d_gene: -
abundance: few
v_gene: TRBV5-1
len: 12
CDR3aa: CASRLDNYEQYF
CDR3nt: TGCGCCAGCAGGTTAGACAATTACGAGCAGTACTTC

j_gene: TRBJ2-1
d_gene: TRBD1
abundance: few
v_gene: TRBV29-1
len: 15
CDR3aa: CSVVGRDRVYNEQFF
CDR3nt: TGCAGCGTTGTCGGCCGGGACAGGGTCTACAATGAGCAGTTCTTC

j_gene: TRBJ1-2
d_gene: TRBD1
abundance: -
v_gene: TRBV5-1
len: 15
CDR3aa: CASSVRGGYHYGYTF
CDR3nt: TGCGCCAGCAGCGTCCGAGGGGGCTACCACTATGGCTACACCTTC

j_gene: TRBJ2-3
d_gene: -
abundance: -
v_gene: TRBV6-5
len: 15
CDR3aa: CASSYVGSSTDTQYF
CDR3nt: TGTGCCAGCAGTTACGTAGGCTCGAGCACAGATACGCAGTATTTT

j_gene: TRBJ2-1
d_gene: TRBD2
abundance: -
v_gene: TRBV24-1
len: 16
CDR3aa: CATSDLASGRTAEQFF
CDR3nt: TGTGCCACCAGTGATTTGGCTAGCGGGAGAACCGCTGAGCAGTTCTTC

j_gene: TRBJ1-2
d_gene: -
abundance: -
v_gene: TRBV5-1
len: 16
CDR3aa: CASRTDTKHSNYGYTF
CDR3nt: TGCGCCAGCAGGACGGACACAAAACATAGTAACTATGGCTACACCTTC

j_gene: TRBJ2-1
d_gene: TRBD2
abundance: few
v_gene: TRBV29-1
len: 13
CDR3aa: CSAKTAGYNEQFF
CDR3nt: TGCAGCGCGAAAACAGCGGGATACAATGAGCAGTTCTTC

j_gene: TRBJ2-2
d_gene: -
abundance: -
v_gene: TRBV6-6
len: 13
CDR3aa: CASSSLGSGELFF
CDR3nt: TGTGCCAGCAGTTCACTCGGGTCCGGGGAGCTGTTTTTT

j_gene: TRBJ2-5
d_gene: -
abundance: -
v_gene: TRBV6-1
len: 16
CDR3aa: CASSPTRQAFQETQYF
CDR3nt: TGTGCCAGCAGTCCCACCCGACAGGCGTTCCAAGAGACCCAGTACTTC

j_gene: TRBJ2-1
d_gene: TRBD2
abundance: few
v_gene: TRBV28
len: 15
CDR3aa: CASTFRLAGGHEQFF
CDR3nt: TGTGCCAGCACCTTCAGGCTAGCGGGAGGCCATGAGCAGTTCTTC

j_gene: TRBJ2-1
d_gene: -
abundance: -
v_gene: TRBV29-1
len: 13
CDR3aa: CSVEAGDIYEQFF
CDR3nt: TGCAGCGTTGAAGCGGGAGATATCTATGAGCAGTTCTTC

j_gene: TRBJ2-7
d_gene: -
abundance: few
v_gene: TRBV4-1
len: 17
CDR3aa: CASSQDRRALGYYEQYF
CDR3nt: TGCGCCAGCAGCCAAGACCGAAGGGCACTAGGTTACTACGAGCAGTACTTC

j_gene: TRBJ2-2
d_gene: TRBD2
abundance: -
v_gene: TRBV4-2
len: 18
CDR3aa: CASSQDDGGVTNTGELFF
CDR3nt: TGTGCCAGCAGCCAAGATGATGGGGGGGTCACGAACACCGGGGAGCTGTTTTTT

j_gene: TRBJ2-1
d_gene: TRBD2
abundance: -
v_gene: TRBV4-1
len: 18
CDR3aa: CASSQSDWREGRYNEQFF
CDR3nt: TGCGCCAGCAGCCAATCTGACTGGCGGGAGGGTCGGTACAATGAGCAGTTCTTC

j_gene: TRBJ1-5
d_gene: -
abundance: -
v_gene: TRBV11-2
len: 17
CDR3aa: CASSLDLITGGNQPQHF
CDR3nt: TGTGCCAGCAGCTTAGACCTCATAACCGGGGGCAATCAGCCCCAGCATTTT

j_gene: TRBJ2-7
d_gene: TRBD1
abundance: many
v_gene: TRBV2
len: 16
CDR3aa: CASSESPTGVIYEQYF
CDR3nt: TGTGCCAGCAGTGAAAGTCCGACAGGGGTGATCTACGAGCAGTACTTC

j_gene: TRBJ2-1
d_gene: -
abundance: few
v_gene: TRBV30
len: 14
CDR3aa: CAWILGTSYNEQFF
CDR3nt: TGTGCCTGGATTTTAGGGACCTCCTACAATGAGCAGTTCTTC